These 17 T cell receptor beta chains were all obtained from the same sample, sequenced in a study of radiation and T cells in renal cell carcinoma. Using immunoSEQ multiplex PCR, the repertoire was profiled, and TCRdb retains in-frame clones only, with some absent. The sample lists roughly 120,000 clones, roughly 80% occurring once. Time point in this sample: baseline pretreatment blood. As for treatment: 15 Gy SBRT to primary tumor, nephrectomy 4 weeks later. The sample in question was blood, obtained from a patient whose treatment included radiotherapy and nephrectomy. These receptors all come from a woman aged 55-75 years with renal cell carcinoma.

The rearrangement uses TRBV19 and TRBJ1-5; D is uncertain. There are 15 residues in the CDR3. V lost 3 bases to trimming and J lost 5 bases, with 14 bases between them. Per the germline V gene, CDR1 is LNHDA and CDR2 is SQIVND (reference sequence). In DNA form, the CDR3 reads TGTGCCAGTAGTATGGTTGGAGGGCTAGATCAGCCCCAGCATTTT. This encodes CASSMVGGLDQPQHF. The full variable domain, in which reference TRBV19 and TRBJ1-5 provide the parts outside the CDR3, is DGGITQSPKYLFRKEGQNVTLSCEQNLNHDAMYWYRQDPGQGLRLIYYSQIVNDFQKGDIAEGYSVSREKKESFPLTVTSAQKNPTAFYLCASSMVGGLDQPQHFGDGTRLSIL.

DNA for the CDR3: TGTGCCTGGACCCCCGGGGGGACTGGCTACACCTTC. Translated, it gives CAWTPGGTGYTF. The chain is built from TRBV30 and TRBJ1-2; tentatively, D is TRBD1 (5 bases). Per the germline V gene, CDR1 is GTSNPN and CDR2 is SVGIG (reference sequence). The CDR3 has 12 residues. V was cut by 4 bases and J by 7 bases, with 13 bases left in between.

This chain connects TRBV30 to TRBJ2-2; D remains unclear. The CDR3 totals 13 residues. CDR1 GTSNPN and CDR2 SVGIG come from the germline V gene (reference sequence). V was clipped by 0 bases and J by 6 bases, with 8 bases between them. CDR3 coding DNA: TGTGCCTGGAGTGTAATGACCCCCGGGGAGCTGTTTTTT. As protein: CAWSVMTPGELFF. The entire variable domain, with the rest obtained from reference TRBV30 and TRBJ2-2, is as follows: SQTIHQWPATLVQPVGSPLSLECTVEGTSNPNLYWYRQAAGRGLQLLFYSVGIGQISSEVPQNLSASRPQDRQFILSSKKLLLSDSGFYLCAWSVMTPGELFFGEGSRLTVL.

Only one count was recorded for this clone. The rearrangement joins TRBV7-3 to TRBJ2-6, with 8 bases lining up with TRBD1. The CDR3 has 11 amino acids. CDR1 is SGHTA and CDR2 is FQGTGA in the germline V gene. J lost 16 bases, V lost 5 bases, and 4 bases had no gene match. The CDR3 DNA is TGTGCCAGCAGCGCTGACAGGGGACTGACTTTC. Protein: CASSADRGLTF. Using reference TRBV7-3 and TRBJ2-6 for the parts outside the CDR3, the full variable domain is GAGVSQTPSNKVTEKGKYVELRCDPISGHTALYWYRQSLGQGPEFLIYFQGTGAADDSGLPNDRFFAVRPEGSVSTLKIQRTERGDSAVYLCASSADRGLTFGAGSRLTVL.

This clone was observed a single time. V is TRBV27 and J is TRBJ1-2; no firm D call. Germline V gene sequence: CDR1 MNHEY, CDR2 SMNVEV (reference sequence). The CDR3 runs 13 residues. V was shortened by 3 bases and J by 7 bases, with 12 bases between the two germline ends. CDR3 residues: CASSLRAVTGYTF. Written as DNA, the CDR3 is TGTGCCAGCAGTTTGAGGGCAGTCACTGGCTACACCTTC.

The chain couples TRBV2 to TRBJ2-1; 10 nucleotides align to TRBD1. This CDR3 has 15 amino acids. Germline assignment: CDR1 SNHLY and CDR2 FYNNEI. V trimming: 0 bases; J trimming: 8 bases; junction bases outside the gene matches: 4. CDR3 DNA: TGTGCCAGCAGTGAAGCTGGGACAGGGGTGGATGAGCAGTTCTTC. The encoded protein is CASSEAGTGVDEQFF.

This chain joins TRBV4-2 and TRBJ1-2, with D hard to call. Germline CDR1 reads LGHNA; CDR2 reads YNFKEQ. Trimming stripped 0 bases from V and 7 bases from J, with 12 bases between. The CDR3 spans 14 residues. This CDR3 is CASSQEVRAPGYTF. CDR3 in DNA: TGTGCCAGCAGCCAAGAGGTACGGGCGCCTGGCTACACCTTC.

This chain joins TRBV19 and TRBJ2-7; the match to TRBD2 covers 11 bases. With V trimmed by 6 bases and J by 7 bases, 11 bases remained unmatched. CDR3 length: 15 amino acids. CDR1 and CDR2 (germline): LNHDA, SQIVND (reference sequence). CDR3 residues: CASRVTSGSPREQYF. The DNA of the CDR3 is TGTGCCAGTAGGGTTACTAGCGGGAGCCCTCGGGAGCAGTACTTC.

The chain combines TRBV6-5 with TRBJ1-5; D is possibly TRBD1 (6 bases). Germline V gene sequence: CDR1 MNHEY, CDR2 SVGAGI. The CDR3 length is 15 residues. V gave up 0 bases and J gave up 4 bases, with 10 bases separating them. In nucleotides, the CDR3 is TGTGCCAGCAGTTACTCGATCACAGGGAATCAGCCCCAGCATTTT. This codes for CASSYSITGNQPQHF.

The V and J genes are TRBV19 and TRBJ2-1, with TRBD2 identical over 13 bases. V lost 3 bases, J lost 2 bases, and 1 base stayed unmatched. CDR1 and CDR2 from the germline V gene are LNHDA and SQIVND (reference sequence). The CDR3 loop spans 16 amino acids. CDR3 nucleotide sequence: TGTGCCAGTAGTATGACTAGCGGGGGGACCTACAATGAGCAGTTCTTC. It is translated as CASSMTSGGTYNEQFF.

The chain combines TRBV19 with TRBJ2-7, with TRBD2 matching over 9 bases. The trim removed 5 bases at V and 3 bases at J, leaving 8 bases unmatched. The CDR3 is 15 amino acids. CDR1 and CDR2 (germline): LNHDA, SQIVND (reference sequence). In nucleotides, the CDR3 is TGTGCCAGTAGTTTTGCTAGCGGGACTCACTACGAGCAGTACTTC. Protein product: CASSFASGTHYEQYF.

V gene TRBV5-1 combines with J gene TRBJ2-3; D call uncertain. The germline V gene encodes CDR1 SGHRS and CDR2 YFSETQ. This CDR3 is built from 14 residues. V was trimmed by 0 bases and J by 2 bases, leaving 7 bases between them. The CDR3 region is CASSLATYTDTQYF. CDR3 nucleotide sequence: TGCGCCAGCAGCTTGGCCACCTACACAGATACGCAGTATTTT. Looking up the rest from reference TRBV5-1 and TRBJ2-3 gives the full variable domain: KAGVTQTPRYLIKTRGQQVTLSCSPISGHRSVSWYQQTPGQGLQFLFEYFSETQRNKGNFPGRFSGRQFSNSRSEMNVSTLELGDSALYLCASSLATYTDTQYFGPGTRLTVL.

CDR3 region: CASTPDRGDEQYF. The CDR3 nucleotides read TGTGCCAGCACGCCGGACAGGGGCGACGAGCAGTACTTC. This chain joins TRBV2 and TRBJ2-7, with 9 bases aligning to TRBD1. The CDR3 contains 13 residues. Germline lookup yields CDR1 SNHLY and CDR2 FYNNEI. V was pared by 7 bases and J by 5 bases, with 6 bases of the junction left unmatched.

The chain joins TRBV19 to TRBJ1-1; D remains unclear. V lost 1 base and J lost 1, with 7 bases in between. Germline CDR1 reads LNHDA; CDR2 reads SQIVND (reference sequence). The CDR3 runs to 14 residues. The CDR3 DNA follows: TGTGCCAGTAGTATAGCACGTTCGAACACTGAAGCTTTCTTT. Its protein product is CASSIARSNTEAFF.

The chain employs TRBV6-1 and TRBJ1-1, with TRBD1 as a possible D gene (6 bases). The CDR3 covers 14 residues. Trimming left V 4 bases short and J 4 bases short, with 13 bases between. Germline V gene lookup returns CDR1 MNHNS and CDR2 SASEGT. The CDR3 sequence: CASSVQGRSTEAFF. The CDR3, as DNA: TGTGCCAGCAGTGTACAGGGCCGGAGCACTGAAGCTTTCTTT.

CDR3 in DNA: TGTGCCAGCAGTCCCCCGGGGGGGGGTAAGACCCAGTACTTC. It translates to CASSPPGGGKTQYF. The J gene is TRBJ2-5, the V gene TRBV25-1; 8 bases line up with TRBD2. Germline CDR1 is MGHDK and CDR2 is SYGVNS. The CDR3 has 14 amino acids. V gave up 5 bases and J gave up 6 bases; unmatched junction bases: 8.

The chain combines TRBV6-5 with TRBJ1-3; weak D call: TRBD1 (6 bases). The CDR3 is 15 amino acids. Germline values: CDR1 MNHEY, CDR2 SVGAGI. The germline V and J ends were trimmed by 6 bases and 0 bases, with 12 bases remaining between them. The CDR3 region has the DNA TGTGCCAGCAGGAACGACAGGAGCTCTGGAAACACCATATATTTT. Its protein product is CASRNDRSSGNTIYF.